This TCR beta chain was obtained from a study of T cell clonotyping in hematopoietic cell transplantation (dated by TCRdb to about 2021). Study-wide context: Pretransplant samples from recipients were collected after cytoreduction. Recruitment of patients was conducted between late 2015 and January 2017, and follow-up was continued until late 2020 or death. The study collected 130 or so blood samples from 30 to 45 consecutive transplant recipients and their related donors.

TCR beta CDR3 regions were amplified from genomic DNA with the immunoSEQ assay, a bias-controlled multiplex PCR using V- and J-specific primers. In a second PCR step, a proprietary barcode and Illumina adapter sequences were attached to the CDR3 amplicons. CDR3 libraries were sequenced on an Illumina MiSeq instrument. On the study's bioinformatics: immunoSEQ Analyzer 3.0 was used for export and quality control, with R Bioconductor and Immunarch used for downstream analyses. Repertoire metrics were calculated using only productive rearrangements within the normalized downsampled data set. In the normalized cohort, clonotypes with more than 5 templates were defined as pathologically expanded. The Inverse Simpson Index served as the measure of repertoire diversity. The non-normalized data set was used for CMV-specificity analyses so that all clonotypes could be captured. In its TCRdb copy, this immuneACCESS table keeps in-frame sequences only and misses some clones. Where compared with another copy, unresolved V genes explain less than half of these, and the others have no known cause. D and trimming come from the DNA, and the V and J calls and clone size come from that table. The sample table shows around 28,000 clones, and 93% are seen once. The ten largest clones take up 2% to 2.5% of the sample.

General conclusions and limits of the study: Recipient TCR diversity fell after transplant, with pathologically expanded clonotypes rising progressively from day 30 to day 180. The sample size was limited and the cells went unsorted, which meant the CD4 and CD8 repertoire contributions could not be told apart. Donor and pretransplant recipient Inverse Simpson Index values predicted broader posttransplant TCR repertoire diversity. Only a small fraction of recipient repertoires overlapped donor repertoires, with over 97% appearing de novo at the given depth.

This clone was detected only once. No cognate antigen has been identified for it. No clone much larger than this one lies a single base away; base qualities are absent. There are 13 amino acids in the CDR3, from cysteine to phenylalanine inclusive. Here the CDR3 DNA is all that survives: 39 bases in frame from base 1. The V and J ends are trimmed by 5 bases and 2 bases, leaving 8 bases between them. CDR1 and CDR2 are read off the germline V gene as SGHTA and FQGNSA. The time point label on this specimen signifies: recipient sample about 28 days before transplant, after cytoreduction. Recipient blood was collected about 28 days before transplant and at days 30, 100 and 180 after transplant. Nuclei Lysis Solution was used to extract genomic DNA from fresh or cryopreserved unfractionated peripheral blood mononuclear cells.

The chain joins TRBV7-2 to TRBJ2-3; the D gene assignment is ambiguous. The sequences come from peripheral blood mononuclear cells, collected before stem cell transplant. This receptor was taken from a man aged 50 to 60 with acute myeloid leukemia. Some clones in this sample may be carry-over from other donors' samples. Here the CDR3 is given as CASSNPNTDTQYF. The sequenced DNA is TGTGCCAGCAGCAACCCGAACACAGATACGCAGTATTTT.